These 19 T cell receptor beta chains were sequenced from one sample in a study of blood T cell repertoires in COVID-19. The method was immunoSEQ multiplex PCR; TCRdb's version includes in-frame clones alone and lacks a portion of them. The sample lists more than 25,000 clones; about nine tenths were seen once. The sequenced sample was peripheral blood. The receptors derive from a man aged 45-65 years with active COVID-19.

The chain links TRBV30 to TRBJ2-1; TRBD1 matches 7 bases. Per germline, CDR1 GTSNPN and CDR2 SVGIG (reference sequence). The CDR3 sequence is 14 residues long. V shed 2 bases and J 4 bases; nucleotides not matched to a gene: 5. CDR3 DNA: TGTGCCTGGAGTTCATCGGGACAGTACAATGAGCAGTTCTTC. Protein product: CAWSSSGQYNEQFF.

The chain joins TRBV5-1 to TRBJ1-2; a possible D gene is TRBD1 (6 bases). The CDR3 has 13 amino acids. CDR1 and CDR2 (germline): SGHRS, YFSETQ. The V gene lost 5 bases and the J gene lost 2 bases, with 10 bases spanning the gap. This chain's CDR3 is CASSPGENYGYTF. The CDR3 DNA reads as TGCGCCAGCAGTCCAGGGGAGAACTATGGCTACACCTTC. The variable domain in full, with the rest retrieved from reference TRBV5-1 and TRBJ1-2, is KAGVTQTPRYLIKTRGQQVTLSCSPISGHRSVSWYQQTPGQGLQFLFEYFSETQRNKGNFPGRFSGRQFSNSRSEMNVSTLELGDSALYLCASSPGENYGYTFGSGTRLTVV.

V gene TRBV27 combines with J gene TRBJ2-1, with 9 bases fitting TRBD1. The CDR3 spans 15 residues. V lost 6 bases and J lost 4; bases outside the gene matches: 7. Germline V gene sequence: CDR1 MNHEY, CDR2 SMNVEV (reference sequence). The CDR3: CASRGDDRGYNEQFF. The DNA for the CDR3 is TGTGCCAGCAGGGGGGATGACAGGGGGTACAATGAGCAGTTCTTC.

The chain joins TRBV2 to TRBJ2-1, with D tentatively TRBD2 (6 bases). From germline, CDR1 is SNHLY and CDR2 FYNNEI. V was shortened by 0 bases and J by 3 bases, with 9 bases between the two germline ends. CDR3 length equals 15 residues. In DNA, the CDR3 is TGTGCCAGCAGTGAAGCGCGGGACTTCTACAATGAGCAGTTCTTC. Translated: CASSEARDFYNEQFF.

This chain links TRBV7-6 with TRBJ2-1, with a weak D call TRBD1 (6 bases). V was clipped by 5 bases and J by 3 bases, with 8 bases between them. Germline assignment: CDR1 SGHVS and CDR2 FNYEAQ. The CDR3 extends over 13 amino acids. The CDR3 loop is CASSRDNYNEQFF. The DNA of the CDR3 is TGTGCCAGCAGCCGGGACAACTACAATGAGCAGTTCTTC.

This chain connects TRBV2 to TRBJ2-2; D is possibly TRBD2 (6 bases). The germline V gene encodes CDR1 SNHLY and CDR2 FYNNEI. The CDR3 spans 16 residues. V was shortened by 5 bases and J by 0 bases, with 13 bases between the two germline ends. The CDR3 DNA reads TGTGCCAGCAGTCCGAGGCGACTAGCGAACACCGGGGAGCTGTTTTTT. It is translated as CASSPRRLANTGELFF.

V is TRBV19 and J is TRBJ2-3; 12 bases match TRBD2. The CDR3 runs to 16 residues. J was trimmed by 2 bases and V by 1 base; bases with no gene match: 1. Per germline, CDR1 LNHDA and CDR2 SQIVND (reference sequence). This CDR3 is CASSIGLAGVTDTQYF. DNA for the CDR3: TGTGCCAGTAGTATAGGACTAGCGGGGGTCACAGATACGCAGTATTTT.

Of note for this clone: At one boundary the junction diverges from the germline segment, which might be a read error. V gene TRBV28 combines with J gene TRBJ1-2, with 7 bases aligning to TRBD1. This CDR3 spans 14 amino acids. The germline gives CDR1 MDHEN, CDR2 SYDVKM. This CDR3 reads CASSRTGTAYGHTF. The CDR3, as DNA: TGTGCCAGCAGTCGCACCGGGACAGCTTATGGCCACACCTTC.

The J gene is TRBJ1-2, the V gene TRBV12-3 or TRBV12-4, with 7 bases identical to TRBD1. V lost 1 base to trimming and J lost 8 bases; unmatched junction nucleotides: 4. This CDR3 is built from 13 residues. The CDR3 DNA sequence: TGTGCCAGCAGTTTAGGCCAGGGGGAAGGCTACACCTTC. Translation: CASSLGQGEGYTF.

CDR3 bases: TGTGCCAGCAGCCCCCGGATACTACGGGAAAAACTGTTTTTT. It translates to CASSPRILREKLFF. This chain joins TRBV5-6 and TRBJ1-4; D remains unclear. This CDR3 has 14 residues. The V and J ends lost 4 bases and 8 bases respectively, with 15 bases between them. Per the germline V gene, CDR1 is SGHDT and CDR2 is YYEEEE.

The rearrangement uses TRBV5-1 and TRBJ1-4; 9 bases match TRBD1. Germline trimming cut 2 bases from V and 7 bases from J; bases unmatched to any gene: 6. The germline CDR1 and CDR2 sequences are SGHRS and YFSETQ. The CDR3 sequence is 15 residues long. The DNA for the CDR3 is TGCGCCAGCAGCTTAGGACAGGGGCAATCTGAAAAACTGTTTTTT. Protein sequence: CASSLGQGQSEKLFF.

The chain joins TRBV11-3 to TRBJ2-3, with 8 bases aligning to TRBD1. CDR1 and CDR2 from the germline V gene are SGHNT and YENEEA. This CDR3 has 15 amino acids. Germline trimming cut 5 bases from V and 4 bases from J; bases unmatched to any gene: 8. The CDR3 coding sequence is TGTGCCAGCAGCGCAGGACAGGGAAACGCAGATACGCAGTATTTT. Translated: CASSAGQGNADTQYF.

The rearrangement uses TRBV11-3 and TRBJ1-1, with D maybe TRBD1 (6 bases). CDR3 length: 14 residues. Germline-derived CDR1 and CDR2 are SGHNT and YENEEA. Trimming pared 0 bases from V and 5 bases from J, leaving 10 bases between. The CDR3 region is CASSLDRGKTEAFF. The DNA of the CDR3 is TGTGCCAGCAGCTTAGACAGGGGAAAAACTGAAGCTTTCTTT.

The CDR3 coding sequence is TGTGCCAGCTCACCCCCGACAGGGGGCCTCGGCTTTGAAGCTTTCTTT. Its translation is CASSPPTGGLGFEAFF. This chain uses TRBV18 with TRBJ1-1; 10 bases fit TRBD1. J lost 7 bases, V lost 3 bases, and 11 bases had no gene match. In germline, CDR1 is KGHSH, CDR2 LQKENI. This CDR3 comprises 16 residues. Looking up the rest from reference TRBV18 and TRBJ1-1 gives the full variable domain: NAGVMQNPRHLVRRRGQEARLRCSPMKGHSHVYWYRQLPEEGLKFMVYLQKENIIDESGMPKERFSAEFPKEGPSILRIQQVVRGDSAAYFCASSPPTGGLGFEAFFGQGTRLTVV.

This clone was picked up a small number of times. The rearrangement joins TRBV18 to TRBJ1-5; D may be TRBD1 (5 bases). Trimming took off 4 bases at V and 0 bases at J, with 19 bases between the two ends. The CDR3 consists of 18 residues. From germline, CDR1 is KGHSH and CDR2 LQKENI. CDR3 bases: TGTGCCAGCTCACGCAATGCAGTCGGGGGATCTAGCAATCAGCCCCAGCATTTT. It yields the protein CASSRNAVGGSSNQPQHF.

This clone was recorded a few times. The chain has TRBV2 and TRBJ2-5, with 10 bases matching TRBD1. The CDR3 is 16 amino acids. Germline CDR1 reads SNHLY; CDR2 reads FYNNEI. V lost 6 bases and J lost 3; bases outside the gene matches: 10. The CDR3 reads CASRGDRGGSKETQYF. The CDR3 nucleotides read TGTGCCAGCAGGGGGGACAGGGGAGGATCTAAAGAGACCCAGTACTTC.

This clone has only one observation. The chain uses TRBV28 and TRBJ2-7, with D maybe TRBD2 (5 bases). The CDR3 consists of 18 residues. From germline, CDR1 is MDHEN and CDR2 SYDVKM. V lost 6 bases to trimming and J lost 6 bases, with 30 bases between them. The CDR3 DNA is TGTGCCAGCAGCCCTAAGGGAGCGGCCCTGAGCCCCCCTAGCGAGCAGTACGTC. Its translation is CASSPKGAALSPPSEQYV.

This clone showed up just once. The rearrangement joins TRBV10-1 to TRBJ2-1, with TRBD1 matching over 8 bases. This CDR3 is 15 amino acids long. CDR1 is WNHNN, CDR2 SYGVQD, per germline (reference sequence). Trimming removed 5 bases from V and 7 bases from J; junction bases left unmatched: 10. CDR3 loop: CASSQARQGSNEQFF. CDR3 DNA: TGCGCCAGCAGTCAGGCCCGACAGGGGTCAAATGAGCAGTTCTTC.

This sequence joins TRBV24-1 and TRBJ2-1, with D perhaps TRBD1 (6 bases). CDR1 and CDR2 (germline): KGHDR, SFDVKD. V lost 5 bases to trimming and J lost 1 base, with 14 bases between them. The CDR3 totals 16 residues. The CDR3 protein is CATSVLRGGSYNEQFF. Written as DNA, the CDR3 is TGTGCCACCAGTGTCCTCAGGGGTGGATCCTACAATGAGCAGTTCTTC.